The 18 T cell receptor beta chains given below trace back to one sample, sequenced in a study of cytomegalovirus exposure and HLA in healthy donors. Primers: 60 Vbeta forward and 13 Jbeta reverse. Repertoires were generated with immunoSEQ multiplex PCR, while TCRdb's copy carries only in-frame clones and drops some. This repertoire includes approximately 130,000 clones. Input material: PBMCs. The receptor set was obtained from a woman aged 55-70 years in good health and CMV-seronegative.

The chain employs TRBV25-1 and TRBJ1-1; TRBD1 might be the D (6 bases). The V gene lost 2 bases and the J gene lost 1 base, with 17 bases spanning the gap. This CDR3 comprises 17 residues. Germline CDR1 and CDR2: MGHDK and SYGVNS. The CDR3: CASSEQLAGTPNTEAFF. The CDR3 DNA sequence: TGTGCCAGCAGTGAACAATTGGCCGGGACACCGAACACTGAAGCTTTCTTT. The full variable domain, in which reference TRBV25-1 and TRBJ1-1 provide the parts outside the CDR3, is EADIYQTPRYLVIGTGKKITLECSQTMGHDKMYWYQQDPGMELHLIHYSYGVNSTEKGDLSSESTVSRIRTEHFPLTLESARPSHTSQYLCASSEQLAGTPNTEAFFGQGTRLTVV.

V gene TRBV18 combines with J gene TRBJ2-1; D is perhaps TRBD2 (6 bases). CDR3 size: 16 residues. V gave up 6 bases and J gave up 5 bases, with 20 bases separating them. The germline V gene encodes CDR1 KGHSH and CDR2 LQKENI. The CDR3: CASSLLRDLRNNEQFF. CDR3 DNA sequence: TGTGCCAGCTCCCTCCTGCGGGACTTAAGGAACAATGAGCAGTTCTTC.

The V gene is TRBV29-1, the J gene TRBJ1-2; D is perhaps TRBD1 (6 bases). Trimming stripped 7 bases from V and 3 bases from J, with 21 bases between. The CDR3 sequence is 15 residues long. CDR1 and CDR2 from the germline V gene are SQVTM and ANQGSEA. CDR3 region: CSAVDLGTSDYGYTF. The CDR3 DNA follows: TGCAGCGCCGTAGACCTAGGGACAAGTGACTATGGCTACACCTTC. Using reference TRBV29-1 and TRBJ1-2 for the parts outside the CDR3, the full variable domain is SAVISQKPSRDICQRGTSLTIQCQVDSQVTMMFWYRQQPGQSLTLIATANQGSEATYESGFVIDKFPISRPNLTFSTLTVSNMSPEDSSIYLCSAVDLGTSDYGYTFGSGTRLTVV.

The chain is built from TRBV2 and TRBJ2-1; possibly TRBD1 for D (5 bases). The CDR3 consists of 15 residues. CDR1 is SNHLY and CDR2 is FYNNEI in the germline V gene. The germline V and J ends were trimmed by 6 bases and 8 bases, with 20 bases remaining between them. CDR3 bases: TGTGCCAGCAGCCTAGGGGTGGTCCTGGTGGATGAGCAGTTCTTC. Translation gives CASSLGVVLVDEQFF.

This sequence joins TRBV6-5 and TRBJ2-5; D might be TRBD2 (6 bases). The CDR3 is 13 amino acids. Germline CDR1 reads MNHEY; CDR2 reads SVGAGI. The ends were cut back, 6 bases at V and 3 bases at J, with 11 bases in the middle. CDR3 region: CASRGTGEETQYF. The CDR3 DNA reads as TGTGCCAGCAGAGGGACTGGAGAAGAGACCCAGTACTTC.

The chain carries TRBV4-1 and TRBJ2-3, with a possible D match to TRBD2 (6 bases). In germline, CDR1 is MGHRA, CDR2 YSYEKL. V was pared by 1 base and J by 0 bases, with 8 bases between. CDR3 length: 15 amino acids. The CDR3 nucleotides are TGCGCCAGCAGCCAAGGGGCGGGGAGCACAGATACGCAGTATTTT. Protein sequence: CASSQGAGSTDTQYF.

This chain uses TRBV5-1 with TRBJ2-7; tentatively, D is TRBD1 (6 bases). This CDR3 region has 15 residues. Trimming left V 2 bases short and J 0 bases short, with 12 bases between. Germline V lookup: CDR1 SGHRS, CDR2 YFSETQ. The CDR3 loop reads CASSFQTGSSYEQYF. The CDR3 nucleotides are TGCGCCAGCAGCTTCCAGACAGGATCCTCCTACGAGCAGTACTTC.

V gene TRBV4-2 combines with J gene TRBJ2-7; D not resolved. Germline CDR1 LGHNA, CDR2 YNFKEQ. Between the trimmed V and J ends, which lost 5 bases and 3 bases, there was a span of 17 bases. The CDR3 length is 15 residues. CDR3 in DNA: TGTGCCAGCAGCGAGGAGTCTCGCCATGGCTACGAGCAGTACTTC. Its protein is CASSEESRHGYEQYF.

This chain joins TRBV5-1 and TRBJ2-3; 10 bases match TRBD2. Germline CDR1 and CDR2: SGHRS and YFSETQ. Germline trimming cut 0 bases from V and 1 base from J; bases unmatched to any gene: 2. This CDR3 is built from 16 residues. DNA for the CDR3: TGCGCCAGCAGCTTGGGGGGGACTAGCGGCACAGATACGCAGTATTTT. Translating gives CASSLGGTSGTDTQYF.

CDR3 sequence (DNA): TGTGCCAGCAAAACCCTAGGGGTGGGATCCTACGAGCAGTACTTC. Protein product: CASKTLGVGSYEQYF. This chain uses TRBV2 with TRBJ2-7; possibly TRBD1 for D (5 bases). V was clipped by 7 bases and J by 1 base, with 17 bases between them. Germline V lookup: CDR1 SNHLY, CDR2 FYNNEI. The CDR3 covers 15 residues.

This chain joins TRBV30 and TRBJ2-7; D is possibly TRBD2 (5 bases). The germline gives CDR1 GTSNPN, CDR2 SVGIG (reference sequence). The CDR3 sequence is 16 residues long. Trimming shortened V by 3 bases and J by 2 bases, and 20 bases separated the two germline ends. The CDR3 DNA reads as TGTGCCTGGAGCGCGACGTTCGGGAACCCAACCTACGAGCAGTACTTC. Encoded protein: CAWSATFGNPTYEQYF.

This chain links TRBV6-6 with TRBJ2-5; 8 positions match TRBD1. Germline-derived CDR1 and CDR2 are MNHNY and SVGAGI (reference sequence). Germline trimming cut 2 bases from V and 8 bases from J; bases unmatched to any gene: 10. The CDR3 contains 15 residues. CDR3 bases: TGTGCCAGCAGTTACCCCGGGACAGGCTCTGATACCCAGTACTTC. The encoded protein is CASSYPGTGSDTQYF.

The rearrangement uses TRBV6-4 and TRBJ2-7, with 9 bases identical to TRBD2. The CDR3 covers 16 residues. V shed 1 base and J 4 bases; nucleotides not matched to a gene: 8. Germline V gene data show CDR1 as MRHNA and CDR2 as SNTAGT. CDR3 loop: CASSDYPASGDYEQYF. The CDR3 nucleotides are TGTGCCAGCAGTGACTATCCAGCTAGCGGGGATTACGAGCAGTACTTC.

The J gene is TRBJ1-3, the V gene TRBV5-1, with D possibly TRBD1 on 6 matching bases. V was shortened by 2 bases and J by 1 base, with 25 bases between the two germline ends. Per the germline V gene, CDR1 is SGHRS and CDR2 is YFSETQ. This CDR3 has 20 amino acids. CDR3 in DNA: TGCGCCAGCAGCTTTTCCCCCAGCAGTCCGGGGACATCTTCTGGAAACACCATATATTTT. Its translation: CASSFSPSSPGTSSGNTIYF.

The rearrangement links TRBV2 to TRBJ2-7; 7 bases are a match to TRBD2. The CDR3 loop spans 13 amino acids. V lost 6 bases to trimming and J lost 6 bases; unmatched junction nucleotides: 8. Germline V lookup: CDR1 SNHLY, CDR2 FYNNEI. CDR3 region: CASSREEVGEQYF. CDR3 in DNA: TGTGCCAGCAGCCGGGAGGAAGTGGGCGAGCAGTACTTC.

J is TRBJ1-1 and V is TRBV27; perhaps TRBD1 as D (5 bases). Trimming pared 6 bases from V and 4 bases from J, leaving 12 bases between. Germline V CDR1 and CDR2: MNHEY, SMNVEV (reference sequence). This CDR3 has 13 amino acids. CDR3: CASSLRQITEAFF. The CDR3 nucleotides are TGTGCCAGCAGCCTTAGACAGATCACTGAAGCTTTCTTT.

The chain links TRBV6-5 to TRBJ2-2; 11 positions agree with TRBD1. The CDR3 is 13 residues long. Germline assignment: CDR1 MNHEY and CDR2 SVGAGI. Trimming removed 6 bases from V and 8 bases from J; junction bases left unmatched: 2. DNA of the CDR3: TGTGCCAGCAGGGACAGGGGGCGAGGGGAGCTGTTTTTT. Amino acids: CASRDRGRGELFF.

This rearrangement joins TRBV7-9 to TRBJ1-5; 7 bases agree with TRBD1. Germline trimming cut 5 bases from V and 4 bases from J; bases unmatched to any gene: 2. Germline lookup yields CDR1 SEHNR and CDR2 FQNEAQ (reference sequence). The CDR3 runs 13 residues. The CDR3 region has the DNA TGTGCCAGCAGCGCGACAGGGAATCAGCCCCAGCATTTT. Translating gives CASSATGNQPQHF.